Presented here are 16 T cell receptor beta chains from one specimen sequenced in a study of blood T cell repertoires in COVID-19. The assay was immunoSEQ multiplex PCR, and TCRdb's table has in-frame clones only and misses some. The sample carries just over 250,000 clones, 75% to 95% recorded once. Sequencing input: peripheral blood. The receptors here all came from a person under 35 with COVID-19, enrolled during active disease.

The V call is TRBV18, the J call TRBJ2-1; TRBD2 is a possible D gene (5 bases). Deletions cut 4 bases from V and 6 bases from J, with 13 bases between. CDR3 size: 14 residues. Germline V CDR1 and CDR2: KGHSH, LQKENI. In nucleotides, the CDR3 is TGTGCCAGCTCACAGGGAGTTGACCGCAATGAGCAGTTCTTC. Residues: CASSQGVDRNEQFF. Combining the CDR3 with reference TRBV18 and TRBJ2-1 gives the whole variable domain NAGVMQNPRHLVRRRGQEARLRCSPMKGHSHVYWYRQLPEEGLKFMVYLQKENIIDESGMPKERFSAEFPKEGPSILRIQQVVRGDSAAYFCASSQGVDRNEQFFGPGTRLTVL.

The chain carries TRBV5-4 and TRBJ1-2, with 9 bases identical to TRBD1. With 2 bases clipped from V and 7 bases from J, the junction kept 6 bases outside the gene matches. Germline lookup yields CDR1 SGHNT and CDR2 YYREEE (reference sequence). This CDR3 is built from 14 residues. Here the CDR3 DNA reads TGTGCCAGCAGCTTCACAGGGGGCGTATTTGGCTACACCTTC. This sequence encodes CASSFTGGVFGYTF.

This clone was counted once. The gene calls are TRBV5-1 and TRBJ2-7; 7 nucleotides match TRBD1. The J segment lost 0 bases and the V segment lost 6 bases, leaving 6 bases of the junction unmatched. The CDR3 spans 14 residues. CDR1 is SGHRS and CDR2 is YFSETQ in the germline V gene. The CDR3 loop reads CASTRQGSSYEQYF. The CDR3 region has the DNA TGCGCCAGCACCCGACAGGGCAGCTCCTACGAGCAGTACTTC.

This chain connects TRBV4-1 to TRBJ2-2; D is undetermined. Deletions cut 4 bases from V and 4 bases from J, with 4 bases between. Germline V gene lookup returns CDR1 MGHRA and CDR2 YSYEKL. This CDR3 contains 12 residues. The CDR3 bases are TGCGCCAGCAGCCCTACCACCGGGGAGCTGTTTTTT. This gives the protein CASSPTTGELFF.

V and J are TRBV5-1 and TRBJ1-1; D ambiguous. This CDR3 comprises 13 residues. V lost 0 bases and J lost 1, with 4 bases in between. Germline lookup yields CDR1 SGHRS and CDR2 YFSETQ. As DNA, the CDR3 is TGCGCCAGCAGCTTGGCAGAGAACACTGAAGCTTTCTTT. It yields the protein CASSLAENTEAFF.

The chain employs TRBV19 and TRBJ1-1; D is possibly TRBD1 (6 bases). V was trimmed by 7 bases and J by 5 bases, leaving 8 bases between them. The germline gives CDR1 LNHDA, CDR2 SQIVND (reference sequence). The CDR3 has 11 amino acids. The CDR3 protein is CASMRGTEAFF. The CDR3 region has the DNA TGTGCCAGTATGAGGGGGACTGAAGCTTTCTTT.

The chain employs TRBV5-5 and TRBJ1-2; 12 bases are a match to TRBD1. In germline, CDR1 is SGHKS, CDR2 YYEKEE (reference sequence). The ends lost 4 bases at V and 4 bases at J; junction bases unmatched: 17. The CDR3 has 19 amino acids. CDR3 nucleotides: TGTGCCAGCAGCCCAACCCTCGGGACAGGGGGCTTGGGGACCTATGGCTACACCTTC. Amino acids: CASSPTLGTGGLGTYGYTF. Using reference TRBV5-5 and TRBJ1-2 for the parts outside the CDR3, the full variable domain is DAGVTQSPTHLIKTRGQQVTLRCSPISGHKSVSWYQQVLGQGPQFIFQYYEKEERGRGNFPDRFSARQFPNYSSELNVNALLLGDSALYLCASSPTLGTGGLGTYGYTFGSGTRLTVV.

The V call is TRBV28, the J call TRBJ1-2; D perhaps matches TRBD1 (6 bases). This CDR3 has 14 amino acids. Trimming left V 3 bases short and J 0 bases short, with 8 bases between. Germline V gene data show CDR1 as MDHEN and CDR2 as SYDVKM. The CDR3 is CASSLGAPNYGYTF. CDR3 bases: TGTGCCAGCAGTTTGGGGGCGCCTAACTATGGCTACACCTTC.

The table lists this clone with a few counts. The CDR3 loop reads CSGRGLLTDTQYF. CDR3 coding DNA: TGCAGCGGGAGGGGACTACTCACAGATACGCAGTATTTT. This chain connects TRBV29-1 to TRBJ2-3; 7 bases agree with TRBD2. The CDR3 has 13 amino acids. Germline trimming cut 7 bases from V and 2 bases from J; bases unmatched to any gene: 6. CDR1 is SQVTM and CDR2 is ANQGSEA in the germline V gene.

The chain carries TRBV7-6 and TRBJ2-3, with TRBD2 identical over 7 bases. Germline CDR1 SGHVS, CDR2 FNYEAQ. J gave up 4 bases and V 1 base, and 8 bases lay outside the gene matches. CDR3 size: 16 residues. As DNA, the CDR3 is TGTGCCAGCAGCTTAGTTTCTAGCGGTCGACCAGATACGCAGTATTTT. It encodes CASSLVSSGRPDTQYF. Drawing the rest from reference TRBV7-6 and TRBJ2-3, the complete variable domain is GAGVSQSPRYKVTKRGQDVALRCDPISGHVSLYWYRQALGQGPEFLTYFNYEAQQDKSGLPNDRFSAERPEGSISTLTIQRTEQRDSAMYRCASSLVSSGRPDTQYFGPGTRLTVL.

Of note for this clone: A read error may account for a junction end that differs from germline. V usage is TRBV5-4 and J usage is TRBJ2-3; 14 bases fit TRBD2. The germline gives CDR1 SGHNT, CDR2 YYREEE (reference sequence). This CDR3 is 16 amino acids long. The CDR3 sequence: CASSRGLAGVTDMQYF. CDR3 coding DNA: TGTGCCAGCAGCAGGGGACTAGCGGGAGTCACAGATATGCAGTATTTT.

The chain is built from TRBV10-3 and TRBJ2-1; 16 bases agree with TRBD2. From germline, CDR1 is ENHRY and CDR2 SYGVKD. V shed 8 bases, J shed 5 bases, and the junction held 9 bases outside the gene matches. CDR3 length: 17 residues. As DNA, the CDR3 is TGTGCCATCCAAGACGGGACTAGCGGGAGGGGGAACAATGAGCAGTTCTTC. Protein sequence: CAIQDGTSGRGNNEQFF.

This chain uses TRBV6-5 with TRBJ1-1, with 7 nucleotides matching TRBD1. The V and J ends lost 8 bases and 1 base, in that order; junction bases with no gene match: 7. Germline CDR1 and CDR2: MNHEY and SVGAGI. The CDR3 covers 14 residues. CDR3 loop: CASFARDRNTEAFF. The CDR3 nucleotides are TGTGCCAGCTTTGCCAGGGACAGGAACACTGAAGCTTTCTTT.

The chain combines TRBV6-2 or TRBV6-3 with TRBJ2-1; maybe TRBD1 (6 bases). CDR1 is MNHEY and CDR2 is SVGEGT in the germline V gene. There are 15 residues in the CDR3. The germline V and J ends were trimmed by 5 bases and 7 bases, with 18 bases remaining between them. CDR3 amino acids: CASSPRPTGVNEQFF. CDR3 DNA sequence: TGTGCCAGCAGTCCCCGACCGACAGGAGTTAATGAGCAGTTCTTC.

This chain joins TRBV3-1 (or the pseudogene TRBV3-2) and TRBJ1-2; 8 nucleotides align to TRBD1. The V gene end was trimmed by 4 bases and the J gene end by 4 bases; junction bases not matched to a gene: 11. CDR3 length equals 16 residues. Germline values: CDR1 LGHDT, CDR2 YNNKEL (reference sequence). The CDR3 DNA reads TGTGCCAGCAGCCCATACAACGTCCAGGGGGCCTATGGCTACACCTTC. It codes for CASSPYNVQGAYGYTF.

The chain couples TRBV24-1 to TRBJ2-5, with a weak D call TRBD1 (6 bases). The CDR3 runs 15 residues. CDR1 is KGHDR and CDR2 is SFDVKD in the germline V gene. V lost 1 base and J 1 base, leaving 9 bases between the germline ends. The CDR3 nucleotides read TGTGCCACCAGTGATTTCAGGACAGCCCAAGAGACCCAGTACTTC. This codes for CATSDFRTAQETQYF.